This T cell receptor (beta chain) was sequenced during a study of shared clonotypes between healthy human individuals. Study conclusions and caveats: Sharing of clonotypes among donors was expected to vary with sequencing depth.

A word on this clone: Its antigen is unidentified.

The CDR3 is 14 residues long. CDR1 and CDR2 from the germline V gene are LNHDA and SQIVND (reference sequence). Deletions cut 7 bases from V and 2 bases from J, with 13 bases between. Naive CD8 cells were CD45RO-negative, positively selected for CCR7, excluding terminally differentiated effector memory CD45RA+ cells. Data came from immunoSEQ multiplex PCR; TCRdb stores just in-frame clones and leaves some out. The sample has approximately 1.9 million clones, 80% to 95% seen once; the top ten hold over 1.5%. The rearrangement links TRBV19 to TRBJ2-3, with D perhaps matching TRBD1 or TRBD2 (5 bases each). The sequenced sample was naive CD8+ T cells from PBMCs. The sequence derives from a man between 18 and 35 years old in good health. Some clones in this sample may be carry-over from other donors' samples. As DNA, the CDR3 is TGTGCCAGTAACGAGGGGCCCTACACAGATACGCAGTATTTT. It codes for CASNEGPYTDTQYF. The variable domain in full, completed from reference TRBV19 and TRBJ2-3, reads DGGITQSPKYLFRKEGQNVTLSCEQNLNHDAMYWYRQDPGQGLRLIYYSQIVNDFQKGDIAEGYSVSREKKESFPLTVTSAQKNPTAFYLCASNEGPYTDTQYFGPGTRLTVL.